This T cell receptor (beta chain) was documented in a study of memory CD4+ T cells and cytomegalovirus serostatus (dated by TCRdb to between 2017 and 2020). With regard to the full study: The cohort comprised 35 or so healthy Belgian adults, 9 CMV seropositive and 24 CMV seronegative. To replicate a published TCR-based CMV serostatus classifier, the study sequenced CD4+ memory TCRbeta repertoires from a Belgian cohort whose cytomegalovirus serostatus was known.

A FACSAria II was used to sort memory CD4+ T cells, defined as single viable CD3+CD4+CD8-CD45RO+ cells. CMV serostatus was determined with a Roche Elecsys assay detecting serum IgG against CMV pp150, pp28, p38 and p52. After the samples were thawed, total CD4+ T cells were enriched through positive selection using CD4 magnetic microbeads. The samples came from a different study that was designed specifically to examine the CD4+ T cell memory repertoire. Following standard operating procedures, peripheral blood mononuclear cells were isolated and cryopreserved, while serum was kept at -80 degrees C. Staining used CD3-PerCP (BW264/56), CD4-APC (RPA-T4), CD45RO-PE (UCHT1) and CD8-Pacific Orange (3B5) antibodies, with Sytox blue excluding non-viable cells. General study outcomes and caveats: For CMV serostatus prediction, a median bootstrapped AUC of approximately 0.95 was reached with the original framework, and a median bootstrapped AUC of about 0.9 was reached with a US-trained random forest. The results were interpreted as suggesting that the CMV-associated TCR signature is largely present in the CD4+ memory repertoire. Of more than 150 previously reported CMV-associated TCRbeta sequences, about 62 appeared in the CD4+ memory repertoires, each in one to five individuals. Only CD4+CD45RO+ memory cells were sequenced, in contrast to the original study, which included naive and memory CD4+ and CD8+ populations. On the Belgian cohort, the classifier based on the original framework reached a median bootstrapped AUC of nearly 0.97, with a 95% CI of 0.76-1.00.

V loses 6 bases of germline sequence and J loses 2 bases, and the interval between the two ends is 12 bases. Measured from the cysteine to the phenylalanine, the CDR3 is 14 residues long. The only DNA kept is the CDR3, 42 bases in frame from the first base. Per the germline V gene, SGHAT is the CDR1 and FQNNGV is the CDR2. Genomic DNA was extracted from sorted cells with the Quick-DNA Microprep Kit. Amplification of TCRbeta DNA was done with the immunoSEQ hsTCRbeta kit, following the protocol from the manufacturer. TCRbeta libraries were sequenced on an Illumina MiSeq instrument. The study's own analysis went as follows. Once out-of-frame sequences had been removed, 2,204,828 distinct TCRbeta sequences were left, which works out to an average of approximately 72,000 per individual. Two values were used to score each individual: the count of 150 to 200 previously reported CMV-associated TCRbeta sequences and the total count of productive distinct TCRbeta sequences. A beta-binomial model was reimplemented in Python, and scikit-learn random forests with default parameters were trained on data from the US cohort. Classifier performance on the Belgian cohort was summarized as median AUC with percentile confidence intervals over 10,000 bootstrap iterations. TCRdb provides this immuneACCESS table in a form limited to in-frame rearrangements. Some clones are lacking; in checked studies, under half of them reflect an unresolved V gene, and why the rest are absent is not known. The DNA gave D and trimming, while V, J and clone size come from that table. In all, the sample holds 40,000 to 55,000 clones, and under 80% of those were seen once. The ten largest account for approximately 0.7% of the sample.

Of note for this clone: Which antigen it targets is not known. No much larger clone is present one base from it, and per-base qualities are unavailable.

The specimen was memory CD4+ T cells from blood. The chain employs TRBV11-2 and TRBJ2-3; too little of a D gene remains to name it. The sequence came from an adult in good health and CMV-seronegative. The CDR3 reads CASRWSFSTDTQYF. Read as DNA, the sequence is TGTGCCAGCAGATGGTCCTTTTCCACAGATACGCAGTATTTT.